The T cell receptor (beta chain) under discussion was sequenced for a study of identical twins (TCRdb year 2016). About the full investigation: The study deep-sequenced TCR alpha and beta repertoires from monozygotic twins, unrelated adults of various ages and cord blood to test whether fetal clonotypes persist. To rule out contamination, replicate twin experiments were performed at different times with different library preparation protocols. Here is what the overall study found, with its caveats: A weaker excess of twin sharing was found in beta out-of-frame sequences because the signal-to-noise ratio was lowered by fewer shared sequences. Out-of-frame TCR alpha sharing in monozygotic twins was systematically underestimated by recombination models, whereas sharing between unrelated individuals was in agreement with the recombination models. Invariant T cells such as MAIT and iNKT could partly confound zero-insertion analyses, although diverse VJ usage argued against such confounding for most clonotypes. Fewer insertions were carried by abundant cord blood beta clonotypes, a similar but weaker trend appeared in young adult naive repertoires, and no such trend appeared in memory repertoires. Because the same donors could not be followed over many years, the conclusions depended on cross-sectional statistical analysis. Compared with coincidental sharing between unrelated individuals, an excess of low generation-probability sequences was observed among out-of-frame TCR alpha sequences shared between twins.

Receptor libraries were prepared by 5' RACE. Sequencing used an Illumina HiSeq 2000. A universal primer binding site was introduced by template switching, and a unique molecular identifier was present in the final cDNA, enabling accurate counting of TCR cDNA molecules. First-strand cDNA for TCR alpha and beta chains was synthesized from specific primers in the conserved constant-segment region. To control for contamination, every cDNA library was double barcoded, receiving both a SMART-Mk sample barcode and Illumina barcodes. Two successive PCR steps introduced TruSeq adapter sequences along with Illumina sample barcodes. TCR alpha and beta cDNA libraries were sequenced on the Illumina HiSeq platform with custom primers. In the authors' own workflow: Raw reads were processed with MiGEC to extract unique molecular identifiers, and MiXCR was used to determine CDR3 positions. For each individual, recombination models were inferred using an EM algorithm with the repgenHMM and IGoR tools. The analysis of shared clonotypes was done with the tcR package in R, with sharing normalized by the product of cloneset sizes. To study raw recombination without the effects of thymic and clonal selection, out-of-frame nonproductive sequences were analyzed. The public reads were reanalyzed by TCRdb: fastp trimming at Q25, MiXCR alignment, in-frame beta chains only. One record per CDR3 amino acid sequence lists the most common genes and DNA. It is TCRdb's table, rather than the study itself, that gives the V and J calls and clone size. Across this sample there are about 470,000 distinct CDR3 sequences, with roughly 24% seen only once. The ten largest clonotypes hold 2.5% to 3.5% of the sample.

Ten or more counts support this clonotype. It has no known antigen specificity. Base quality data are lacking; no much larger clone is found one base away. From the cysteine through the phenylalanine, the CDR3 covers 15 amino acids. Kept here is only the CDR3 DNA, which spans 45 bases and is read in frame from base 1. CDR1 ENHRY and CDR2 SYGVKD are derived from the germline V gene. Trimming leaves V shorter by 5 bases and J shorter by 4 bases, with the junction holding 8 bases beyond the gene matches. Only healthy Caucasian donors were included. Three pairs of female monozygotic twins, all aged roughly 18 to 29 years, made up the twin cohort. Positive isolation kits from Invitrogen were used to isolate CD4+ and CD8+ T cell populations. The sample was also reused in another study, on T cells expressing NK-cell markers. Reported in the second study: In sorted CD3+CD56+NKG2C+, CD3+CD56+NKG2C- and CD3+CD56-NKG2C+ T-cell subsets from several donors, TCR beta-chain repertoires were profiled. Among the eight sequenced donors, seven were HCMV-seropositive and one was HCMV-seronegative. In several experiments an anti-gammadeltaTCR antibody was added to restrict sorting to alphabetaTCR-expressing T cells. For about 6 donors, the dominant CD3+CD56+NKG2C+ clonotypes were among the top 10 CD8+ clonotypes and accounted for roughly 1.0-8% of CD8+ T cells. Those dominant clonotypes were again the most abundant among CD3+CD56-NKG2C+ cells in four donors, at about 28.3-60.1%. It remained unclear whether the expanded NKG2C-expressing T cell clones were specific for HCMV antigens. All eight donors whose samples were sequenced were randomly selected healthy volunteers, three of them men and five women. A commercial ELISA kit detecting HCMV-specific IgG in serum was used to determine HCMV serostatus. Reads were demultiplexed and grouped by UMI with MIGEC, and clonotypes were assembled and quantified with MiTCR. To remove erroneous sequences, TCR cDNA sequences were retained only when supported by two or more reads. The tcR package was used for downstream repertoire analysis, and clonotypes were matched between fractions using CDR3 nucleotide sequence together with V segment. Antigen specificity was annotated against VDJdb with VDJmatch, allowing one amino acid substitution in CDR3.

The sample comprised CD4+ T cells sorted from blood. The sequence links TRBV10-3 to TRBJ1-2, and TRBD1 aligns with 9 junction nucleotides. The clonotype was recovered from a woman aged 18 to 35 in good health. The CDR3 region reads CAISPPGQGFYGYTF. In nucleotides, the sequence is TGTGCCATCAGTCCCCCGGGACAGGGATTCTATGGCTACACCTTC.